The next 27 T cell receptor beta chains were all read from a single sample in a study of radiotherapy plus CTLA-4 blockade in lung cancer (dated by TCRdb to 2016 to 2018). To prepare the library, the immunoSEQ multiplex PCR assay was applied. TCRdb obtained this table from immuneACCESS and retained in-frame rearrangements with V and J assigned. These tables miss some clones; where compared with another copy, unresolved V genes account for less than half of the shortfall, and the remainder is unexplained. The sample table contains about 78,000 clones; only one count was recorded for around 87% of them. The ten largest clones add up to around 2% of the sample. The material sequenced was peripheral blood, taken from a patient treated with radiotherapy plus ipilimumab. Receptors were obtained from a human donor with non-small cell lung cancer who had a partial response to radiotherapy plus ipilimumab.

The chain couples TRBV2 to TRBJ2-1, with TRBD2 as a possible D gene (5 bases). Trimming pared 1 base from V and 7 bases from J, leaving 17 bases between. Germline V gene sequence: CDR1 SNHLY, CDR2 FYNNEI. The CDR3 is 16 residues long. This CDR3 is CASSEEVALVGNEQFF. The CDR3 bases are TGTGCCAGCAGTGAAGAGGTGGCACTAGTAGGGAATGAGCAGTTCTTC.

In nucleotides, the CDR3 is TGTGCCAGCGCCAGAGGGACTCCCGAGCAGTACGTC. This codes for CASARGTPEQYV. This chain uses TRBV6-1 with TRBJ2-7; maybe TRBD2 (6 bases). There are 12 residues in the CDR3. With 8 bases removed from V and 6 bases from J, the gap between germline ends came to 14 bases. From germline, CDR1 is MNHNS and CDR2 SASEGT.

V gene TRBV6-1 combines with J gene TRBJ2-7; 7 positions match TRBD2. V lost 5 bases and J lost 6; bases outside the gene matches: 10. Germline V gene sequence: CDR1 MNHNS, CDR2 SASEGT. The CDR3 loop spans 14 amino acids. The CDR3 DNA sequence: TGTGCCAGCAGTCAGACTAGCTCGGGAGCCGAGCAGTACGTC. Its translation: CASSQTSSGAEQYV.

V usage is TRBV27 and J usage is TRBJ2-1; weak D call: TRBD1 (6 bases). The germline V gene encodes CDR1 MNHEY and CDR2 SMNVEV (reference sequence). The CDR3 has 16 residues. V gave up 2 bases and J gave up 4 bases, with 15 bases separating them. The CDR3: CASSLPSLTGYNEQFF. The CDR3 DNA sequence: TGTGCCAGCAGTTTACCCTCTTTGACAGGATACAATGAGCAGTTCTTC.

The chain carries TRBV6-4 and TRBJ2-1, with D possibly being TRBD2 (5 bases). V was clipped by 3 bases and J by 5 bases, with 11 bases between them. Germline V CDR1 and CDR2: MRHNA, SNTAGT. The CDR3 runs to 14 residues. CDR3 sequence: CASSEEVTDNEQFF. The DNA of the CDR3 is TGTGCCAGCAGTGAGGAGGTAACAGACAATGAGCAGTTCTTC.

This sequence joins TRBV25-1 and TRBJ2-5, with TRBD2 matching over 8 bases. CDR1 and CDR2 (germline): MGHDK, SYGVNS. The CDR3 spans 15 residues. V dropped 4 bases and J dropped 7; count of bases not matched to a gene: 11. The CDR3 reads CASSGALAVWGTQYF. In DNA form, the CDR3 reads TGTGCCAGCAGTGGGGCACTAGCGGTTTGGGGGACCCAGTACTTC. Supplemented by reference TRBV25-1 and TRBJ2-5, the full variable domain reads EADIYQTPRYLVIGTGKKITLECSQTMGHDKMYWYQQDPGMELHLIHYSYGVNSTEKGDLSSESTVSRIRTEHFPLTLESARPSHTSQYLCASSGALAVWGTQYFGPGTRLLVL.

The count of this clone is one. The rearrangement links TRBV11-3 to TRBJ2-2, with TRBD1 identical over 8 bases. CDR3 length: 16 amino acids. Germline V lookup: CDR1 SGHNT, CDR2 YENEEA. V shed 5 bases, J shed 1 base, and the junction held 6 bases outside the gene matches. In DNA form, the CDR3 reads TGTGCCAGCAGCCCCCGGACAGGGAGGAACACCGGGGAGCTGTTTTTT. It codes for CASSPRTGRNTGELFF.

The chain carries TRBV11-2 and TRBJ2-7; TRBD2 agrees at 9 bases. The CDR3 has 14 amino acids. Germline CDR1 reads SGHAT; CDR2 reads FQNNGV. V shed 3 bases, J shed 7 bases, and the junction held 7 bases outside the gene matches. CDR3 nucleotide sequence: TGTGCCAGCAGCTTGGGGCGGGAGGGTAGAGAGCAGTACTTC. Translation gives CASSLGREGREQYF. The full variable domain, its missing parts supplied by reference TRBV11-2 and TRBJ2-7, is EAGVAQSPRYKIIEKRQSVAFWCNPISGHATLYWYQQILGQGPKLLIQFQNNGVVDDSQLPKDRFSAERLKGVDSTLKIQPAKLEDSAVYLCASSLGREGREQYFGPGTRLTVT.

The CDR3 DNA follows: TGCGCCAGCAGCCAAGACCCCCCGTCACCCCTCCACTTT. Protein product: CASSQDPPSPLHF. The chain combines TRBV4-1 with TRBJ1-6; D unclear. The CDR3 covers 13 residues. The V end lost 0 bases, the J end lost 10 bases, and 7 bases lay between the germline ends. Germline loops: CDR1 MGHRA, CDR2 YSYEKL.

This clone has more than one count but fewer than ten. J is TRBJ1-2 and V is TRBV7-2, with D perhaps TRBD1 (5 bases). The CDR3 consists of 13 residues. The V end was cut by 1 base, the J end by 4 bases, with 7 bases between. Germline-derived CDR1 and CDR2 are SGHTA and FQGNSA. The CDR3 coding sequence is TGTGCCAGCAGCTTAGGACAGCTCTATGGCTACACCTTC. The encoded protein is CASSLGQLYGYTF.

The rearrangement joins TRBV27 to TRBJ1-5; 7 bases map to TRBD1. The junction had 14 bases not matched to a gene; V was cut back by 8 bases and J by 4 bases. The germline CDR1 and CDR2 sequences are MNHEY and SMNVEV (reference sequence). The CDR3 consists of 16 residues. The DNA of the CDR3 is TGTGCCAGCGGGGACAGCTCGATGGCGGGGAATCAGCCCCAGCATTTT. This encodes CASGDSSMAGNQPQHF.

V is TRBV4-3 and J is TRBJ1-2; 9 bases align to TRBD1. The CDR3 totals 16 residues. Germline lookup yields CDR1 LGHNA and CDR2 YSLEER. V gave up 3 bases and J gave up 2 bases; unmatched junction bases: 7. The CDR3 nucleotides are TGCGCCAGCAGCCAGGTCCCGGGACAGGGAAACTATGGCTACACCTTC. It yields the protein CASSQVPGQGNYGYTF.

The J gene is TRBJ2-5, the V gene TRBV19, with 10 bases lining up with TRBD2. Germline V gene sequence: CDR1 LNHDA, CDR2 SQIVND (reference sequence). The CDR3 consists of 15 residues. V trimming: 7 bases; J trimming: 5 bases; junction bases outside the gene matches: 10. The CDR3 protein is CASKIIAGGRETQYF. CDR3 sequence (DNA): TGTGCCAGTAAGATAATAGCGGGAGGAAGGGAGACCCAGTACTTC.

The genes are TRBV30 and TRBJ1-1; D might be TRBD1 (5 bases). Germline values: CDR1 GTSNPN, CDR2 SVGIG (reference sequence). The CDR3 runs 14 residues. Trimming cost V 2 bases and J 4 bases, with 14 bases left between them. CDR3 region: CAWSSWGGSTEAFF. The CDR3 DNA reads TGTGCCTGGAGTTCTTGGGGCGGGAGCACTGAAGCTTTCTTT.

The chain recombines TRBV5-1 with TRBJ1-5; 9 nucleotides match TRBD1. The CDR3 runs to 14 residues. V shed 3 bases, J shed 5 bases, and the junction held 3 bases outside the gene matches. CDR1 and CDR2 from the germline V gene are SGHRS and YFSETQ. The CDR3 reads CASSYTGGYQPQHF. CDR3 nucleotides: TGCGCCAGCAGCTACACAGGGGGCTATCAGCCCCAGCATTTT.

The chain employs TRBV6-5 and TRBJ2-7, with D possibly being TRBD2 (5 bases). Germline V gene sequence: CDR1 MNHEY, CDR2 SVGAGI. The V gene lost 9 bases and the J gene lost 6 bases, with 18 bases spanning the gap. CDR3 length: 13 amino acids. The CDR3 DNA sequence: TGTGCCAGTTCCCTTGGAGGCAACCTCGAGCAGTACTTC. This codes for CASSLGGNLEQYF.

CDR3 coding DNA: TGTGCCAGCAGCCTTAGGGGTAATGAGCAGTTCTTC. Protein sequence: CASSLRGNEQFF. The gene calls are TRBV7-8 and TRBJ2-1; possible D gene TRBD1, 5 bases. CDR3 length: 12 residues. V was clipped by 5 bases and J by 7 bases, with 9 bases between them. CDR1 SGHVS and CDR2 FQNEAQ come from the germline V gene.

The chain couples TRBV5-1 to TRBJ2-1, with D possibly matching TRBD2 (5 bases). The CDR3 is 15 amino acids. Germline CDR1 SGHRS, CDR2 YFSETQ. V lost 3 bases, J lost 5 bases, and 15 bases lay in between. CDR3 nucleotide sequence: TGCGCCAGCAGCTCCCAAGTAGGACTGGACAATGAGCAGTTCTTC. Residues: CASSSQVGLDNEQFF.

This clone was seen once. The J gene is TRBJ2-1, the V gene TRBV11-2; 10 bases agree with TRBD2. With V trimmed by 2 bases and J by 2 bases, 9 bases remained unmatched. Germline V CDR1 and CDR2: SGHAT, FQNNGV. CDR3 length: 18 residues. CDR3 nucleotide sequence: TGTGCCAGCAGCTTAAGGTTAAGCGGGAGGGCCCCCTACAATGAGCAGTTCTTC. This codes for CASSLRLSGRAPYNEQFF.

This chain joins TRBV2 and TRBJ2-2; the match to TRBD1 covers 7 bases. Per germline, CDR1 SNHLY and CDR2 FYNNEI. CDR3 length equals 14 residues. Trimming took 7 bases from V and 6 from J; bases not matched to a gene: 8. CDR3 coding DNA: TGTGCCAGCAAGGCGACAGGGTCTTCCGGGGAGCTGTTTTTT. This gives the protein CASKATGSSGELFF.

This clone has only one observation. This chain joins TRBV10-3 and TRBJ2-5; tentatively, D is TRBD1 (5 bases). The CDR3 is 14 amino acids. V gave up 4 bases and J gave up 3 bases, with 12 bases separating them. Germline CDR1 ENHRY, CDR2 SYGVKD. As DNA, the CDR3 is TGTGCCATCAGTGCCACACAGGTGAAAGAGACCCAGTACTTC. Its translation is CAISATQVKETQYF.

The genes are TRBV28 and TRBJ2-5, with 9 nucleotides matching TRBD1. CDR3 length: 14 residues. CDR1 is MDHEN and CDR2 is SYDVKM in the germline V gene. J was trimmed by 7 bases and V by 5 bases; bases with no gene match: 8. As DNA, the CDR3 is TGTGCCAGCAGTCCAAACAGGGGGCGTGGGACCCAGTACTTC. Translation: CASSPNRGRGTQYF.

The chain combines TRBV6-1 with TRBJ2-3; D might be TRBD2 (5 bases). Germline V gene lookup returns CDR1 MNHNS and CDR2 SASEGT. The V and J ends lost 7 bases and 0 bases respectively, with 5 bases between them. The CDR3 consists of 12 residues. Written as DNA, the CDR3 is TGTGCCAGCACGGGAAGCACAGATACGCAGTATTTT. Its translation is CASTGSTDTQYF.

The V and J genes are TRBV6-5 and TRBJ2-2, with 7 bases fitting TRBD2. V was pared by 2 bases and J by 8 bases, with 11 bases of the junction left unmatched. CDR3 length: 16 amino acids. The germline CDR1 and CDR2 sequences are MNHEY and SVGAGI. The CDR3 here is CASSYEAGVQWGELFF. CDR3 nucleotide sequence: TGTGCCAGCAGTTACGAGGCGGGAGTTCAATGGGGGGAGCTGTTTTTT.

The chain uses TRBV10-2 and TRBJ1-5, with TRBD1 matching over 9 bases. The CDR3 totals 14 residues. Germline CDR1 reads WSHSY; CDR2 reads SAAADI. The V segment lost 7 bases and the J segment 5 bases; nucleotides outside the gene matches: 6. The CDR3 bases are TGCGCCAGCAAAACGGGACAGGGCCATCAGCCCCAGCATTTT. Amino acid sequence: CASKTGQGHQPQHF.

This CDR3 is CASSYWEGVGTEAFF. CDR3 nucleotides: TGTGCCAGCAGTTACTGGGAAGGGGTTGGGACTGAAGCTTTCTTT. The chain is built from TRBV6-5 and TRBJ1-1; D is possibly TRBD1 (5 bases). V was shortened by 1 base and J by 5 bases, with 14 bases between the two germline ends. CDR3 length: 15 residues. Germline V lookup: CDR1 MNHEY, CDR2 SVGAGI.

The chain joins TRBV7-6 to TRBJ2-7; D perhaps matches TRBD2 (6 bases). CDR1 is SGHVS and CDR2 is FNYEAQ in the germline V gene. The CDR3 runs to 16 residues. V gave up 5 bases and J gave up 5 bases, with 22 bases separating them. CDR3 sequence reads: CASSLKGAGGQDEQYF. The CDR3 coding sequence is TGTGCCAGCAGCCTCAAAGGAGCCGGGGGTCAGGACGAGCAGTACTTC.